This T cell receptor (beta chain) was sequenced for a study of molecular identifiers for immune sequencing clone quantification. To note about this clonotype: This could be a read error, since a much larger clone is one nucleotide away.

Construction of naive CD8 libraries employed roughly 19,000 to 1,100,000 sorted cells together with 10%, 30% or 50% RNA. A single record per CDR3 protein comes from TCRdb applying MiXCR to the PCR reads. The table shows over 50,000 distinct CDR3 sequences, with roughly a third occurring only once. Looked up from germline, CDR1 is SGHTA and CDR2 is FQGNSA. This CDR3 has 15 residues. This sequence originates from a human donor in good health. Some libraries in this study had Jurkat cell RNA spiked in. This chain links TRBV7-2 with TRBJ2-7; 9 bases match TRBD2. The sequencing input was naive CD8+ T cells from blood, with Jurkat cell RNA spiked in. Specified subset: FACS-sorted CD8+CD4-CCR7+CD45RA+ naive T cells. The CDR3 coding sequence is TGTGCCTGCAGCTTAGCTTGGACTAGCGTTGACGAGCAGTACTTC. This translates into CACSLAWTSVDEQYF. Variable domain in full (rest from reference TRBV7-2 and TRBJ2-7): GAGVSQSPSNKVTEKGKDVELRCDPISGHTALYWYRQSLGQGLEFLIYFQGNSAPDKSGLPSDRFSAERTGGSVSTLTIQRTQQEDSAVYLCACSLAWTSVDEQYFGPGTRLTVT.